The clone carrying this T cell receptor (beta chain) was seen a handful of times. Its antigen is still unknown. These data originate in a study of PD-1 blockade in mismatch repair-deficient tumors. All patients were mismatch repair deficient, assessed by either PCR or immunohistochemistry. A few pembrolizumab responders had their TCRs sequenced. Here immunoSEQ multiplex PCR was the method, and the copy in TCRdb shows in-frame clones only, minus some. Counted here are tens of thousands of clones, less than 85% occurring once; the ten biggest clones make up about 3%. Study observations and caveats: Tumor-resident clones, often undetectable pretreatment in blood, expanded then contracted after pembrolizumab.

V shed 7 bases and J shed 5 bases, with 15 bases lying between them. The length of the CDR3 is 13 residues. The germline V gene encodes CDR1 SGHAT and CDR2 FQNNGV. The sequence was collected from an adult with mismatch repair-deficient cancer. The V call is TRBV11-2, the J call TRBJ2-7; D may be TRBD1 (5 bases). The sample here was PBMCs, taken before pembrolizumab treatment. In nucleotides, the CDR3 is TGTGCCAGCACCCCAGGGATAAGCCACGAGCAGTACTTC. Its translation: CASTPGISHEQYF. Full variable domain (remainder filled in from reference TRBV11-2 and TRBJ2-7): EAGVAQSPRYKIIEKRQSVAFWCNPISGHATLYWYQQILGQGPKLLIQFQNNGVVDDSQLPKDRFSAERLKGVDSTLKIQPAKLEDSAVYLCASTPGISHEQYFGPGTRLTVT.